The clone carrying this T cell receptor (beta chain) was seen ten or more times. Antigen unknown. This record belongs to a study of Graves' ophthalmopathy and Graves' hyperthyroidism. Amplification from RNA transcripts yielded the TCR beta CDR3 regions. First-round RT-PCR employed HTBI primers, with a second-round multiplex PCR after it. Using its own MiXCR run on the multiplex PCR reads, TCRdb lists one record per CDR3 protein. The sample comprises under 350,000 distinct CDR3 sequences, roughly a sixth of which are singletons, and 9% to 15% rests with the top ten. Moderately to severely active ophthalmopathy under 3 months, CAS at least 3, NOSPECS at least 4. Lactation, pregnancy, uncontrolled infections and other autoimmune diseases were all grounds for excluding patients. The evidence that diagnosis relied on was clinical symptoms, serum thyroxine, TRAb, thyroid ultrasound and orbital computed tomography.

Germline V gene data show CDR1 as LGHDT and CDR2 as YNNKEL (reference sequence). CDR3 length: 17 amino acids. The V and J ends lost 1 base and 2 bases respectively, with 17 bases between them. Study results and caveats: Blood also carried most expanded thyroid clonotypes exceeding 0.001 frequency.

The chain joins TRBV3-1 to TRBJ1-1; tentatively, D is TRBD1 (5 bases). The TCR was taken from an adult man with Graves' ophthalmopathy. The specimen sequenced was peripheral blood. CDR3 sequence: CASSQGQFLGHNTEAFF. The CDR3, as DNA: TGTGCCAGCAGCCAAGGACAGTTCCTGGGGCACAACACTGAAGCTTTCTTT.